This TCR beta chain was documented in a study of T cell repertoires in cytomegalovirus infection. Overall study context: CMV epitopes that were recently identified and HLA-C-restricted were used alongside well-studied HLA-B-restricted ones. Matching HLA type and CMV infection were both indicated by public TCR beta signatures.

In TCRdb, the reads were re-called with MiXCR into one record per CDR3 protein. Here the sample spans approximately 310,000 distinct CDR3 sequences, around 25% being singletons. The germline CDR1 and CDR2 sequences are SGHTA and FQGNSA. The CDR3 spans 16 residues. V lost 2 bases to trimming and J lost 0 bases, with 12 bases between them. This clonotype was counted at least ten times. The antigen is undetermined. Study-wide findings and caveats: Within the response measured ex vivo, HLA-C-restricted CMV-specific TCR beta clonotypes were dominant. CMV carriers with the relevant HLA were identified by cumulative public TCR beta family frequency.

The chain couples TRBV7-2 to TRBJ2-3; perhaps D is TRBD1 or TRBD2 (5 bases each). The origin of this receptor is a human donor in good health (CMV status not recorded). Some clones in this sample may be carry-over from other donors' samples. The sequenced sample was cultured PBMCs, obtained from culture after CMV antigen stimulation. CDR3 amino acids: CASSLWGIGSTDTQYF. The DNA of the CDR3 is TGTGCCAGCAGCTTATGGGGGATTGGTAGCACAGATACGCAGTATTTT.